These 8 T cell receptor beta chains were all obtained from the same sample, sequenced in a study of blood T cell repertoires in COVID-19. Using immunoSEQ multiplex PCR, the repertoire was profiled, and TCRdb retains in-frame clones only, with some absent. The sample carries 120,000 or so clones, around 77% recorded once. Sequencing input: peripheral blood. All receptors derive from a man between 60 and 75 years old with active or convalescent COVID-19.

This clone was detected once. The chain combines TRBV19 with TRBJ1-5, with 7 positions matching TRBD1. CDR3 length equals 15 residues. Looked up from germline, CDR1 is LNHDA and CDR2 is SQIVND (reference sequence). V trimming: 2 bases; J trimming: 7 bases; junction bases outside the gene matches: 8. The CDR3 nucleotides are TGTGCCAGTAGTATAACTACAGGGGTGGGACAGCCCCAGCATTTT. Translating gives CASSITTGVGQPQHF.

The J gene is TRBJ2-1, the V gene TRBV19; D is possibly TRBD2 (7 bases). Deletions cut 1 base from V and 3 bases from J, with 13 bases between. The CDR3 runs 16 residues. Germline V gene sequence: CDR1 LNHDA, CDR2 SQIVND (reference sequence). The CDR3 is CASSIAGGGVYNEQFF. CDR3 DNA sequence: TGTGCCAGTAGTATAGCAGGAGGGGGGGTCTACAATGAGCAGTTCTTC.

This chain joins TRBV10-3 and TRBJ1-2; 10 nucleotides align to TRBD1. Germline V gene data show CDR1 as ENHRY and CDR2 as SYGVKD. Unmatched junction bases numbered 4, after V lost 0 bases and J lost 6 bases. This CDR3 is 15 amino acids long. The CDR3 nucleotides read TGTGCCATCAGTGAGTCGAGGGGGACAGGGGATGGCTACACCTTC. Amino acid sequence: CAISESRGTGDGYTF.

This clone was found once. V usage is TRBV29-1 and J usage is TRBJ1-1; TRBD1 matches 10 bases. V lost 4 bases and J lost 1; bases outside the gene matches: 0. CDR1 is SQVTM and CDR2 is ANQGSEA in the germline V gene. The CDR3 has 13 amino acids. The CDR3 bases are TGCAGCGTTGGACAGGGGGCGAACACTGAAGCTTTCTTT. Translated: CSVGQGANTEAFF.

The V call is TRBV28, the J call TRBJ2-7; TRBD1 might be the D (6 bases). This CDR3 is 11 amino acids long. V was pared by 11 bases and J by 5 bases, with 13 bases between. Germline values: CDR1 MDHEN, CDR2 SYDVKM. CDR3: CAGGGYNEQYF. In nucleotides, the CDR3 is TGTGCCGGTGGGGGCTACAACGAGCAGTACTTC.

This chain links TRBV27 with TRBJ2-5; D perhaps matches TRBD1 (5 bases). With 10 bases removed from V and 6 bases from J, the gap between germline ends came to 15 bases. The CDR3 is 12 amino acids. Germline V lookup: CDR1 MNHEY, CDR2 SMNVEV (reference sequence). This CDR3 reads CATTSDTKTQYF. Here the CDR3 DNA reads TGTGCCACCACCTCGGACACCAAGACCCAGTACTTC.

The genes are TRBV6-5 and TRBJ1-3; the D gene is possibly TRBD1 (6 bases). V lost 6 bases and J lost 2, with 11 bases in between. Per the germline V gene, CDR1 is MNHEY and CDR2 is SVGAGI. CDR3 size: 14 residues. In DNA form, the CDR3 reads TGTGCCAGCAGGCGGACAGCAACTGGAAACACCATATATTTT. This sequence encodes CASRRTATGNTIYF.

CDR3 DNA: TGTGCCAGCTCACCATCCGACTTGCGTGGCTACACCTTC. Translated, it gives CASSPSDLRGYTF. This rearrangement joins TRBV18 to TRBJ1-2; D remains unclear. Germline V lookup: CDR1 KGHSH, CDR2 LQKENI. The CDR3 is 13 amino acids. With 2 bases removed from V and 7 bases from J, the gap between germline ends came to 11 bases.